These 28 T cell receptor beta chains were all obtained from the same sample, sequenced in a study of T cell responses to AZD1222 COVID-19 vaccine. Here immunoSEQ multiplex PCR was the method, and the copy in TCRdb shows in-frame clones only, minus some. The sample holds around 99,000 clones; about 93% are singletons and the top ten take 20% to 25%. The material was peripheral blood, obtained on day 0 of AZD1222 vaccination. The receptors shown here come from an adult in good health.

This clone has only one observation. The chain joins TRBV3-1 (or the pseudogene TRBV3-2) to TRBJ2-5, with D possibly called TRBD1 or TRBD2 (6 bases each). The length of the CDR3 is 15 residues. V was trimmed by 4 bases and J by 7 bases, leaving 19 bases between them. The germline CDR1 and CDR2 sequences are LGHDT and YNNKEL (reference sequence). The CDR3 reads CASSPLLGGLGTQYF. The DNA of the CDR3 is TGTGCCAGCAGCCCCCTTTTGGGGGGCCTGGGGACCCAGTACTTC.

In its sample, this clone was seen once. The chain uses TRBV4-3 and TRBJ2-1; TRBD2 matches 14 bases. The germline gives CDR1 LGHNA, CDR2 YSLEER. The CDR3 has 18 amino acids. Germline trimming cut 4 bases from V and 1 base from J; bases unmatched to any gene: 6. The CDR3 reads CASSLGLAGGPSYNEQFF. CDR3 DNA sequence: TGCGCCAGCAGCCTCGGACTAGCGGGGGGACCTTCCTACAATGAGCAGTTCTTC.

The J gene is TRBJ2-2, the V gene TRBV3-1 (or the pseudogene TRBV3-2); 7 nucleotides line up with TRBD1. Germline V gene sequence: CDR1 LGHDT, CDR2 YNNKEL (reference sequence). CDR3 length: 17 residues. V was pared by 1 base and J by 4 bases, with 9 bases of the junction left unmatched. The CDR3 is CASSQVLRQGPTGELFF. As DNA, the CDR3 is TGTGCCAGCAGCCAAGTCCTTCGACAGGGACCCACCGGGGAGCTGTTTTTT.

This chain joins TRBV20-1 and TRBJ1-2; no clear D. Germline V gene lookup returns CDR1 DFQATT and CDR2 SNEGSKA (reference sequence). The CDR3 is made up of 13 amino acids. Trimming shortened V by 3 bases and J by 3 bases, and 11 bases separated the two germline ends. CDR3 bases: TGCAGTGCTAGTTCGAGGGAAGACTATGGCTACACCTTC. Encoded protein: CSASSREDYGYTF.

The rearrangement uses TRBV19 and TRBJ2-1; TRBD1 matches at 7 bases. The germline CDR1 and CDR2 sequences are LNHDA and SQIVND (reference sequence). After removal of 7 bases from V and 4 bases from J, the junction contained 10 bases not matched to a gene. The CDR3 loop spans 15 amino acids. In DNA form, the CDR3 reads TGTGCCAGTACCAAAGACAGGGAAACGTACAATGAGCAGTTCTTC. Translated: CASTKDRETYNEQFF.

The DNA for the CDR3 is TGTGCCAGCAGCCCGCAGGGAAGCAATCAGCCCCAGCATTTT. Its protein product is CASSPQGSNQPQHF. The J gene is TRBJ1-5, the V gene TRBV6-2 or TRBV6-3; D may be TRBD1 (5 bases). V was trimmed by 6 bases and J by 1 base, leaving 10 bases between them. This CDR3 has 14 amino acids. Per germline, CDR1 MNHEY and CDR2 SVGEGT.

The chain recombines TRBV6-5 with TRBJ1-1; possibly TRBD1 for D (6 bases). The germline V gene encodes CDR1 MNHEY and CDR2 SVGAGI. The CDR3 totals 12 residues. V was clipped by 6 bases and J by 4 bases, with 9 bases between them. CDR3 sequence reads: CASSKQGTEAFF. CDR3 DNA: TGTGCCAGCAGCAAACAGGGCACTGAAGCTTTCTTT.

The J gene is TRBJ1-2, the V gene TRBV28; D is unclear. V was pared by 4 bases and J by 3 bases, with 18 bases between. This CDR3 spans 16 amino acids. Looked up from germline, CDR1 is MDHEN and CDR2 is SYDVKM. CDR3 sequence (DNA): TGTGCCAGCAGTTATCCCCAGAGGCGGAACTACTATGGCTACACCTTC. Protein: CASSYPQRRNYYGYTF.

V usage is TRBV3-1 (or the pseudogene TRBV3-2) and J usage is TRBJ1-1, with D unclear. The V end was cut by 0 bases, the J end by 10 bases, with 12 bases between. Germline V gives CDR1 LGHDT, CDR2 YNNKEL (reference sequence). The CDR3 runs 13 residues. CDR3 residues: CASSQDSERAAFF. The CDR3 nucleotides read TGTGCCAGCAGCCAAGATAGTGAGAGGGCAGCTTTCTTT.

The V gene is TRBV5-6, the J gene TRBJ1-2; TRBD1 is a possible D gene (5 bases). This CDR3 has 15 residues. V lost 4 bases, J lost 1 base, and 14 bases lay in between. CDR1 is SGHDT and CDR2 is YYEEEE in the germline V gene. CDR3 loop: CASSLGAELNYGYTF. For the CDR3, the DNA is TGTGCCAGCAGCCTAGGGGCAGAGCTTAACTATGGCTACACCTTC.

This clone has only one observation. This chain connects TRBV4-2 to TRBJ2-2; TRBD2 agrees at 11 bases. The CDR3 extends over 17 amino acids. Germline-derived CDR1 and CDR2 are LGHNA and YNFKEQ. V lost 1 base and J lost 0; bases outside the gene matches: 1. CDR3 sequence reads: CASSQVAGGPNTGELFF. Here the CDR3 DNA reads TGTGCCAGCAGCCAAGTAGCGGGGGGGCCGAACACCGGGGAGCTGTTTTTT.

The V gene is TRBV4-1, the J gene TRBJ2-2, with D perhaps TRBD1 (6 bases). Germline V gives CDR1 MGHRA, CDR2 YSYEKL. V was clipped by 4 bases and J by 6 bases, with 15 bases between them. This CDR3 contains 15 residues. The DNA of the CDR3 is TGCGCCAGCAGCCCCAAAGCCCCAGGGGCCGGGGAGCTGTTTTTT. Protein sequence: CASSPKAPGAGELFF.

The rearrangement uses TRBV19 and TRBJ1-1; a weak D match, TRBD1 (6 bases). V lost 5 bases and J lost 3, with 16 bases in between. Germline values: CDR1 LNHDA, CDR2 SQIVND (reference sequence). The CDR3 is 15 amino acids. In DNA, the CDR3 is TGTGCCAGTAGTGTCCTTGGGGGGGCGTACACTGAAGCTTTCTTT. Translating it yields CASSVLGGAYTEAFF.

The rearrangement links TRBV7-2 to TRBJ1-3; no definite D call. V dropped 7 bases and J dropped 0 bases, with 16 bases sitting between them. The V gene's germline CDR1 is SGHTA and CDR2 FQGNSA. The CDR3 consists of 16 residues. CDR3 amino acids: CASTRLGGDSGNTIYF. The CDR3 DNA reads TGTGCCAGCACCCGACTAGGCGGGGACTCTGGAAACACCATATATTTT.

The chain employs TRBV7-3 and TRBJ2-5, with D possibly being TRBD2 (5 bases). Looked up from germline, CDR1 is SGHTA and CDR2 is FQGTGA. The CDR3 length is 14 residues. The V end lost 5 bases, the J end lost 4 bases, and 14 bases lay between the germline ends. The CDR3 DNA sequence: TGTGCCAGCAGCCCCAATTTTGGAGGAGAGACCCAGTACTTC. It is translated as CASSPNFGGETQYF.

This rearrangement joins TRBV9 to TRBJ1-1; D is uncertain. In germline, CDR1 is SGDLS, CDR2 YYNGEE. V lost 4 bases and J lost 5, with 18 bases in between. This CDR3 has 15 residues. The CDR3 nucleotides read TGTGCCAGCAGCTTATCCCACTTCGACACTACTGAAGCTTTCTTT. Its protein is CASSLSHFDTTEAFF.

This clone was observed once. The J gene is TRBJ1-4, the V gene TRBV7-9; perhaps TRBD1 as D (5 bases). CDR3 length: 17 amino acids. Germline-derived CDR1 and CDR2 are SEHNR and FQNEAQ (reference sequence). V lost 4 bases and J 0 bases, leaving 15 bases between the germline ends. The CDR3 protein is CASSWGRGVATNEKLFF. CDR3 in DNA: TGTGCCAGCAGCTGGGGCCGGGGAGTTGCAACTAATGAAAAACTGTTTTTT.

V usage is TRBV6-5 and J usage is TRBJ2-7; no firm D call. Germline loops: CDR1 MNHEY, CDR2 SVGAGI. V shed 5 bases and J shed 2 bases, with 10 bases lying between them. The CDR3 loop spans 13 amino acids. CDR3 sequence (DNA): TGTGCCAGCAGTCTCGCCTCAGCCTACGAGCAGTACTTC. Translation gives CASSLASAYEQYF.

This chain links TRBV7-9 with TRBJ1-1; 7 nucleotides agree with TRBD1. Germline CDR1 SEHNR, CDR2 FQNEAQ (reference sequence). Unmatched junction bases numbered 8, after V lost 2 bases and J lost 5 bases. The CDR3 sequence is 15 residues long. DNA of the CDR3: TGTGCCAGCAGCTTATTGACAGGGAGGACTACTGAAGCTTTCTTT. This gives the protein CASSLLTGRTTEAFF.

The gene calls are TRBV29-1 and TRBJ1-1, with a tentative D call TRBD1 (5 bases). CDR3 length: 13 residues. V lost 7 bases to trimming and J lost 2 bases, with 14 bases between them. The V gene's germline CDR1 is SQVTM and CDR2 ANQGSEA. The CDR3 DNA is TGCAGCGCTACCCTCGGGGACAACACTGAAGCTTTCTTT. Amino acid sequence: CSATLGDNTEAFF. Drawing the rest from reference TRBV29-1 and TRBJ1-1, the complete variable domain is SAVISQKPSRDICQRGTSLTIQCQVDSQVTMMFWYRQQPGQSLTLIATANQGSEATYESGFVIDKFPISRPNLTFSTLTVSNMSPEDSSIYLCSATLGDNTEAFFGQGTRLTVV.

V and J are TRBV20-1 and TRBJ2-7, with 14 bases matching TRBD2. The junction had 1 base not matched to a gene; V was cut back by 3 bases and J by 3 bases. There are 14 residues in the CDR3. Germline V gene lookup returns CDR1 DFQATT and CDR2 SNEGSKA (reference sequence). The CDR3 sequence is CSASGLAGGYEQYF. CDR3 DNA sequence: TGCAGTGCTAGTGGACTAGCGGGGGGCTACGAGCAGTACTTC.

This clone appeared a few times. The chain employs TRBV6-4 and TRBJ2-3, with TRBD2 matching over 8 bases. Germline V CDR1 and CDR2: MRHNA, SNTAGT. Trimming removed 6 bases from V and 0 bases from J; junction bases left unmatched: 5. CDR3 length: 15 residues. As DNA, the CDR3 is TGTGCCAGCAGCCCCGGGGGGGGTAGCACAGATACGCAGTATTTT. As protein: CASSPGGGSTDTQYF.

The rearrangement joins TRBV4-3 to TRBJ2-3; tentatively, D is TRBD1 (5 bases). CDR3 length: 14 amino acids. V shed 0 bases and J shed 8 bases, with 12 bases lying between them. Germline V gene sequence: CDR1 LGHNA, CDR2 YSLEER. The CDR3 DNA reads TGCGCCAGCAGCCAAGATCGAAGGACAAGTACGCAGTATTTT. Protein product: CASSQDRRTSTQYF.

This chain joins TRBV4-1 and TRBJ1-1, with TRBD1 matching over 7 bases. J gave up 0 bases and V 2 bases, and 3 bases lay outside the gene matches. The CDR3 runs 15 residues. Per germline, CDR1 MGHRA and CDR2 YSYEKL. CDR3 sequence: CASSQSGGLNTEAFF. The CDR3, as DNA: TGCGCCAGCAGCCAATCAGGGGGTTTGAACACTGAAGCTTTCTTT.

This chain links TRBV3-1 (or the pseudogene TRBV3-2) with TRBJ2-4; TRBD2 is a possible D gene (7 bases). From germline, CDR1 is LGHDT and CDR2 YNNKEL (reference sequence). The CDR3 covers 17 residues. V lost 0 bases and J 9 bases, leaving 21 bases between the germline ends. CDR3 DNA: TGTGCCAGCAGCCAAGATTCCGGGACAACCTCGGGAGGCATTCAGTACTTC. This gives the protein CASSQDSGTTSGGIQYF.

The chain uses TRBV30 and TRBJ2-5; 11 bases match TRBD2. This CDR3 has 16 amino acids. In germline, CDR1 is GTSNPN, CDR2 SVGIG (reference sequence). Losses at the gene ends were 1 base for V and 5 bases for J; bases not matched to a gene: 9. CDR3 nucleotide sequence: TGTGCCTGGAGTGCCCCTAGCGGGGGGCTGTGGGAGACCCAGTACTTC. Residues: CAWSAPSGGLWETQYF.

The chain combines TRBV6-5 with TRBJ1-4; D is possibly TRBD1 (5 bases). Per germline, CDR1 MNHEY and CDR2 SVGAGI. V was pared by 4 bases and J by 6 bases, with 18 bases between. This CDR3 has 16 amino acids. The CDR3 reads CASSSSRAGRDEKLFF. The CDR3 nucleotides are TGTGCCAGCAGTTCCTCTCGGGCAGGGAGGGATGAAAAACTGTTTTTT.

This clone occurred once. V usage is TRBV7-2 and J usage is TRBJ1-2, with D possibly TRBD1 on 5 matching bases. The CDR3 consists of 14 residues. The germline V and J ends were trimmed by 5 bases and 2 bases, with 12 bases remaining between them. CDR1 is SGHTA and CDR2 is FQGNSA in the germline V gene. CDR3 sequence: CASSLRAKNYGYTF. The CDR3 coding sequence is TGTGCCAGCAGCCTCAGGGCCAAGAACTATGGCTACACCTTC.